The 30 T cell receptor beta chains in this list originate from one sample, sequenced in a study of CD8+ T cells in alopecia areata. Following extraction, RNA underwent reverse transcription to cDNA, which served as the sequencing template. Libraries were prepared by immunoSEQ multiplex PCR; TCRdb keeps only in-frame clonotypes and omits some of them. This sample has about 82,000 clones, with 45% to 60% found just once. The sequencing sample was made of NKG2D-high CD8+ T cells sorted from blood. The receptors here all came from a human donor with alopecia areata.

This clone has a handful of counts. The chain carries TRBV28 and TRBJ2-5; D is unresolved. Germline CDR1 is MDHEN and CDR2 is SYDVKM. CDR3 length: 12 residues. V was clipped by 8 bases and J by 4 bases, with 11 bases between them. The CDR3 here is CASGEGRETQYF. Written as DNA, the CDR3 is TGTGCCAGCGGTGAAGGGCGAGAGACCCAGTACTTC.

The CDR3 coding sequence is TGTGCCAGCTCACCAGAGGACGCCCAAGAGACCCAGTACTTC. Protein: CASSPEDAQETQYF. The chain is built from TRBV18 and TRBJ2-5; D gene unclear. The germline V and J ends were trimmed by 2 bases and 1 base, with 8 bases remaining between them. CDR1 is KGHSH, CDR2 LQKENI, per germline. CDR3 length: 14 residues.

The chain employs TRBV28 and TRBJ1-1; perhaps TRBD1 as D (6 bases). Trimming shortened V by 6 bases and J by 0 bases, and 29 bases separated the two germline ends. CDR3 size: 20 residues. Per germline, CDR1 MDHEN and CDR2 SYDVKM. CDR3 sequence (DNA): TGTGCCAGCAGAGACATCAGGGGTACCTACTCCCTCCACATGAACACTGAAGCTTTCTTT. It specifies CASRDIRGTYSLHMNTEAFF.

The chain joins TRBV28 to TRBJ2-5; D is perhaps TRBD1 or TRBD2 (5 bases each). This CDR3 is built from 15 residues. The ends were cut back, 3 bases at V and 5 bases at J, with 16 bases in the middle. The germline V gene has CDR1 MDHEN and CDR2 SYDVKM. DNA of the CDR3: TGTGCCAGCAGTTTTCAGGGACGGGTGAGCGAGACCCAGTACTTC. This translates into CASSFQGRVSETQYF.

J is TRBJ2-7 and V is TRBV6-5; D is unclear. The CDR3 contains 14 residues. V lost 3 bases and J 3 bases, leaving 12 bases between the germline ends. Germline-derived CDR1 and CDR2 are MNHEY and SVGAGI. The CDR3 DNA follows: TGTGCCAGCAGTTATGGGGTAATGAGCTACGAGCAGTACTTC. It encodes CASSYGVMSYEQYF.

By frequency in the sample, this clone is medium-sized (0.01 to 0.1%). The rearrangement uses TRBV28 and TRBJ1-2; possibly TRBD1 for D (5 bases). Germline loops: CDR1 MDHEN, CDR2 SYDVKM. This CDR3 contains 17 residues. V dropped 3 bases and J dropped 2 bases, with 19 bases sitting between them. This CDR3 is CASSFPTGGAQNYGYTF. DNA for the CDR3: TGTGCCAGCAGTTTCCCCACAGGTGGGGCCCAAAACTATGGCTACACCTTC.

This chain uses TRBV4-3 with TRBJ1-5; D call uncertain. This CDR3 is built from 15 residues. V was clipped by 4 bases and J by 7 bases, with 17 bases between them. CDR1 and CDR2 (germline): LGHNA, YSLEER. CDR3: CASSRFWDPGQPQHF. The DNA for the CDR3 is TGCGCCAGCAGCCGCTTTTGGGATCCGGGCCAGCCCCAGCATTTT.

Concerning this clone itself: Different DNA sequences within this sample yield the same CDR3. The CDR3 here is CSVEQGDYGYTF. The CDR3 bases are TGCAGCGTTGAACAGGGTGACTATGGCTACACCTTC. The chain is built from TRBV29-1 and TRBJ1-2; maybe TRBD1 (5 bases). V was pared by 2 bases and J by 3 bases, with 7 bases between. The length of the CDR3 is 12 residues. The V gene's germline CDR1 is SQVTM and CDR2 ANQGSEA. The whole variable domain, filled in from reference TRBV29-1 and TRBJ1-2, reads SAVISQKPSRDICQRGTSLTIQCQVDSQVTMMFWYRQQPGQSLTLIATANQGSEATYESGFVIDKFPISRPNLTFSTLTVSNMSPEDSSIYLCSVEQGDYGYTFGSGTRLTVV.

In this sample, this clone turned up once. The chain uses TRBV6-6 and TRBJ2-1; 9 bases align to TRBD1. This CDR3 spans 13 amino acids. J lost 2 bases, V lost 10 bases, and 3 bases had no gene match. In germline, CDR1 is MNHNY, CDR2 SVGAGI (reference sequence). The CDR3 here is CATRTGAYNEQFF. The CDR3 bases are TGTGCCACAAGGACAGGGGCCTACAATGAGCAGTTCTTC.

The V and J genes are TRBV6-1 and TRBJ1-2; tentative D call: TRBD1 (6 bases). Germline V gene sequence: CDR1 MNHNS, CDR2 SASEGT. The CDR3 has 15 amino acids. V gave up 6 bases and J gave up 2 bases, with 16 bases separating them. The CDR3 bases are TGTGCCAGCAGCGATCCCAGGACAGCCAACTATGGCTACACCTTC. Translation gives CASSDPRTANYGYTF.

This clone was observed a few times. The V gene is TRBV4-3, the J gene TRBJ1-1, with D perhaps TRBD1 (5 bases). The CDR3 contains 15 residues. V was cut by 0 bases and J by 3 bases, with 11 bases left in between. The V gene's germline CDR1 is LGHNA and CDR2 YSLEER. The CDR3 protein is CASSQDQGRDTEAFF. As DNA, the CDR3 is TGCGCCAGCAGCCAAGATCAGGGACGGGACACTGAAGCTTTCTTT.

The chain couples TRBV2 to TRBJ2-7, with D unresolved. The CDR3 length is 10 residues. CDR1 and CDR2 from the germline V gene are SNHLY and FYNNEI. Trimming cost V 10 bases and J 5 bases, with 9 bases left between them. CDR3 sequence: CATVFHEQYF. CDR3 DNA sequence: TGTGCCACCGTGTTCCACGAGCAGTACTTC.

This clone came up a few times. The chain joins TRBV11-2 to TRBJ2-2; TRBD2 matches at 7 bases. With 5 bases clipped from V and 5 bases from J, the junction kept 11 bases outside the gene matches. Germline V CDR1 and CDR2: SGHAT, FQNNGV. This CDR3 is 16 amino acids long. The CDR3 loop is CASSPPLGEGTGELFF. CDR3 DNA: TGTGCCAGCAGCCCCCCTTTGGGGGAGGGGACCGGGGAGCTGTTTTTT.

This chain connects TRBV27 to TRBJ2-5; D assignment may be TRBD1 or TRBD2 (5 bases each). CDR1 and CDR2 from the germline V gene are MNHEY and SMNVEV (reference sequence). This CDR3 spans 13 amino acids. Trimming took off 6 bases at V and 4 bases at J, with 12 bases between the two ends. CDR3 region: CASRGTGTETQYF. CDR3 coding DNA: TGTGCCAGCAGAGGGACGGGTACAGAGACCCAGTACTTC.

J is TRBJ2-3 and V is TRBV29-1; 9 bases agree with TRBD2. Losses at the gene ends were 5 bases for V and 3 bases for J; bases not matched to a gene: 3. Germline V gene sequence: CDR1 SQVTM, CDR2 ANQGSEA. The CDR3 sequence is 13 residues long. The CDR3 DNA follows: TGCAGCGTTCCTAGCGGGATAACAGATACGCAGTATTTT. Amino acid sequence: CSVPSGITDTQYF.

This clone has a handful of counts. The V and J genes are TRBV5-6 and TRBJ2-7; D remains ambiguous. Trimming left V 4 bases short and J 2 bases short, with 16 bases between. The CDR3 sequence is 15 residues long. Germline assignment: CDR1 SGHDT and CDR2 YYEEEE. DNA for the CDR3: TGTGCCAGCAGCCCGAGAGTGGGTGCCCCCTACGAGCAGTACTTC. It yields the protein CASSPRVGAPYEQYF.

This clone occurred a few times. This chain joins TRBV7-9 and TRBJ1-2; unclear D gene. The CDR3 is 12 amino acids. The germline V and J ends were trimmed by 1 base and 8 bases, with 8 bases remaining between them. The germline V gene encodes CDR1 SEHNR and CDR2 FQNEAQ (reference sequence). The CDR3 DNA reads as TGTGCCAGCAGCTTAGGAACGGGAGGCTACACCTTC. Translated, it gives CASSLGTGGYTF.

V usage is TRBV29-1 and J usage is TRBJ1-4, with D uncertain. Germline V gives CDR1 SQVTM, CDR2 ANQGSEA. This CDR3 spans 12 amino acids. Trimming removed 4 bases from V and 8 bases from J, with 11 bases in between. Written as DNA, the CDR3 is TGCAGCGTTGTTATGGGAGGCGAAAAACTGTTTTTT. Encoded protein: CSVVMGGEKLFF.

This clone came up a few times. The chain joins TRBV29-1 to TRBJ2-2; 8 nucleotides align to TRBD1. Trimming removed 7 bases from V and 3 bases from J; junction bases left unmatched: 7. The CDR3 length is 14 residues. Germline V gives CDR1 SQVTM, CDR2 ANQGSEA. Here the CDR3 reads CSAQGGQDTGELFF. DNA of the CDR3: TGCAGCGCCCAAGGGGGACAGGACACCGGGGAGCTGTTTTTT.

This clone showed up just once. The rearrangement uses TRBV27 and TRBJ1-5, with D perhaps TRBD1 (6 bases). V lost 8 bases and J 3 bases, leaving 17 bases between the germline ends. The CDR3 is made up of 15 amino acids. Germline loops: CDR1 MNHEY, CDR2 SMNVEV (reference sequence). Here the CDR3 reads CASSGAGENNQPQHF. The CDR3 bases are TGTGCCAGCTCCGGGGCAGGGGAGAACAATCAGCCCCAGCATTTT.

This chain uses TRBV11-2 with TRBJ2-7; 9 bases align to TRBD1. This CDR3 contains 14 residues. Germline V gene lookup returns CDR1 SGHAT and CDR2 FQNNGV. J lost 2 bases, V lost 3 bases, and 2 bases had no gene match. The CDR3 DNA reads TGTGCCAGCAGCTTCGGACAGGGGCCCTACGAGCAGTACTTC. This translates into CASSFGQGPYEQYF.

This clone was seen only a few times. The rearrangement joins TRBV7-9 to TRBJ2-2; no clear D. CDR3 length: 12 amino acids. Deletions cut 4 bases from V and 0 bases from J, with 0 bases between. Germline V gene sequence: CDR1 SEHNR, CDR2 FQNEAQ (reference sequence). The CDR3 bases are TGTGCCAGCAGCTCGAACACCGGGGAGCTGTTTTTT. This gives the protein CASSSNTGELFF.

The chain links TRBV10-3 to TRBJ2-7; 10 nucleotides match TRBD2. V shed 3 bases and J 4 bases; nucleotides not matched to a gene: 9. The CDR3 contains 16 residues. Germline CDR1 reads ENHRY; CDR2 reads SYGVKD. The CDR3 is CAISDSLAGVRYEQYF. Written as DNA, the CDR3 is TGTGCCATCAGTGACTCGCTAGCGGGAGTTCGATACGAGCAGTACTTC.

This clone was detected only a few times. In DNA, the CDR3 is TGCGCCAGCAGCCTGACGATCAGGGAGGGGACTGAAGCTTTCTTT. It translates to CASSLTIREGTEAFF. This chain links TRBV4-1 with TRBJ1-1, with a possible D match to TRBD1 (5 bases). Per the germline V gene, CDR1 is MGHRA and CDR2 is YSYEKL. The CDR3 consists of 15 residues. V was shortened by 4 bases and J by 5 bases, with 17 bases between the two germline ends.

There are a few counts of this clone. The gene calls are TRBV14 and TRBJ2-5; no reliable D call. The CDR3 sequence is 13 residues long. CDR1 SGHDN and CDR2 FVKESK come from the germline V gene. V lost 3 bases, J lost 4 bases, and 9 bases lay in between. CDR3 amino acids: CASSQHWGETQYF. In DNA form, the CDR3 reads TGTGCCAGCAGCCAGCATTGGGGAGAGACCCAGTACTTC.

The chain uses TRBV30 and TRBJ1-1; D remains ambiguous. CDR3 length: 13 residues. CDR1 GTSNPN and CDR2 SVGIG come from the germline V gene (reference sequence). V was pared by 1 base and J by 5 bases, with 11 bases between. Written as DNA, the CDR3 is TGTGCCTGGAGTGGGACGGTTGGGACTGAAGCTTTCTTT. This translates into CAWSGTVGTEAFF.

This clone was found a few times. V gene TRBV9 combines with J gene TRBJ2-2, with D possibly being TRBD1 (5 bases). With 3 bases removed from V and 1 base from J, the gap between germline ends came to 10 bases. The germline V gene encodes CDR1 SGDLS and CDR2 YYNGEE. This CDR3 region has 15 residues. The CDR3 DNA follows: TGTGCCAGCAGCGCCCAGGGTAGGAACACCGGGGAGCTGTTTTTT. Its protein product is CASSAQGRNTGELFF.

The V gene is TRBV27, the J gene TRBJ2-3; 9 nucleotides align to TRBD2. CDR1 is MNHEY, CDR2 SMNVEV, per germline (reference sequence). The J segment lost 0 bases and the V segment lost 6 bases, leaving 4 bases of the junction unmatched. CDR3 length: 15 residues. CDR3 residues: CASSLAGLSTDTQYF. The CDR3 coding sequence is TGTGCCAGCAGCCTAGCGGGGTTAAGCACAGATACGCAGTATTTT.

This clone came up a few times. The chain has TRBV7-8 and TRBJ2-2, with TRBD2 as a possible D gene (5 bases). The V gene lost 3 bases and the J gene lost 2 bases, with 16 bases spanning the gap. The length of the CDR3 is 17 residues. Per germline, CDR1 SGHVS and CDR2 FQNEAQ. The CDR3 protein is CASSFSLAIPNTGELFF. For the CDR3, the DNA is TGTGCCAGCAGCTTCTCCCTAGCTATCCCCAACACCGGGGAGCTGTTTTTT.

The rearrangement uses TRBV4-1 and TRBJ1-5, with a tentative D call TRBD1 (5 bases). Per the germline V gene, CDR1 is MGHRA and CDR2 is YSYEKL. The CDR3 sequence is 14 residues long. V was shortened by 6 bases and J by 7 bases, with 16 bases between the two germline ends. The CDR3 DNA follows: TGCGCCAGCAGTCATCGCTGGGACGGGCAGCCCCAGCATTTT. Residues: CASSHRWDGQPQHF.